The 8 T cell receptor beta chains listed next were all sequenced from one sample in a study of blood T cell repertoires in COVID-19. The table came from immunoSEQ multiplex PCR; TCRdb's copy has only in-frame clones and leaves some out. The table records roughly 57,000 clones, 75% to 80% of them present only once. Sequencing was performed on peripheral blood. The receptors shown here come from an older man with active or convalescent COVID-19.

The chain has TRBV9 and TRBJ2-3; 8 bases map to TRBD2. CDR1 and CDR2 (germline): SGDLS, YYNGEE. The CDR3 covers 15 residues. The V gene end was trimmed by 4 bases and the J gene end by 1 base; junction bases not matched to a gene: 5. CDR3: CASSFRAGGTDTQYF. In nucleotides, the CDR3 is TGTGCCAGCAGCTTTCGAGCGGGGGGCACAGATACGCAGTATTTT.

This rearrangement joins TRBV5-1 to TRBJ2-3; TRBD2 matches 15 bases. In germline, CDR1 is SGHRS, CDR2 YFSETQ. Losses at the gene ends were 3 bases for V and 6 bases for J; bases not matched to a gene: 2. This CDR3 is 15 amino acids long. The CDR3 bases are TGCGCCAGCAGCTGGACTAGCGGGGGGGAGGATACGCAGTATTTT. Translation: CASSWTSGGEDTQYF.

The chain has TRBV4-2 and TRBJ2-7; possible D gene TRBD2, 6 bases. The germline V and J ends were trimmed by 4 bases and 1 base, with 14 bases remaining between them. The length of the CDR3 is 15 residues. CDR1 and CDR2 from the germline V gene are LGHNA and YNFKEQ. CDR3 amino acids: CASSRGRESSYEQYF. The CDR3 DNA follows: TGTGCCAGCAGCCGAGGGCGGGAAAGTTCCTACGAGCAGTACTTC.

V usage is TRBV29-1 and J usage is TRBJ1-2, with D possibly matching TRBD1 (6 bases). CDR1 and CDR2 (germline): SQVTM, ANQGSEA. The length of the CDR3 is 12 residues. V gave up 7 bases and J gave up 4 bases, with 13 bases separating them. Written as DNA, the CDR3 is TGCAGCGGGGGGGACACCTCCTATGGCTACACCTTC. Amino acid sequence: CSGGDTSYGYTF.

The table lists this clone with a few counts. This chain connects TRBV7-2 to TRBJ1-2, with D perhaps matching TRBD1 (5 bases). Germline V lookup: CDR1 SGHTA, CDR2 FQGNSA. The V end lost 0 bases, the J end lost 7 bases, and 21 bases lay between the germline ends. CDR3 length: 17 residues. The CDR3 nucleotides are TGTGCCAGCAGCTTAGCCGGGGGAGGGGCCCCGCCCAGTGGCTACACCTTC. Protein: CASSLAGGGAPPSGYTF.

V and J are TRBV25-1 and TRBJ2-1; 9 bases are shared with TRBD1. The CDR3 is 15 residues long. CDR1 MGHDK and CDR2 SYGVNS come from the germline V gene. V was clipped by 7 bases and J by 4 bases; unmatched bases: 8. The CDR3 DNA follows: TGTGCCAGCACCGATCATGGACAGGGGTACAATGAGCAGTTCTTC. Residues: CASTDHGQGYNEQFF.

This chain connects TRBV19 to TRBJ1-1, with D possibly TRBD1 on 6 matching bases. The germline V and J ends were trimmed by 7 bases and 4 bases, with 22 bases remaining between them. Germline loops: CDR1 LNHDA, CDR2 SQIVND (reference sequence). CDR3 length: 16 residues. CDR3: CASTPGHPMSGTEAFF. In DNA form, the CDR3 reads TGTGCCAGTACCCCGGGACACCCGATGAGCGGCACTGAAGCTTTCTTT.

The chain is built from TRBV6-1 and TRBJ1-1; D is perhaps TRBD1 (5 bases). The CDR3 is made up of 15 amino acids. Deletions cut 3 bases from V and 2 bases from J, with 13 bases between. Germline lookup yields CDR1 MNHNS and CDR2 SASEGT. CDR3 protein: CASSDPGLANTEAFF. DNA of the CDR3: TGTGCCAGCAGTGACCCGGGACTGGCAAACACTGAAGCTTTCTTT.